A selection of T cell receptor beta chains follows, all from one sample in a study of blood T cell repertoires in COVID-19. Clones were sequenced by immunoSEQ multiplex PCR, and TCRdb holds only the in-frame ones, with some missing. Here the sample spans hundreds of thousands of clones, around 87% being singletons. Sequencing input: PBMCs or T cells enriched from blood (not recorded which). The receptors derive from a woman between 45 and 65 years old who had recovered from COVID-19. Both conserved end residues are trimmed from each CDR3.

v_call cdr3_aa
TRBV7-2 ASSLGLTLSGAGYT
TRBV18 ASSDDRGLWEQY
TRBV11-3 ASSTGTSGGADTQY
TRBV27 ASGLGGETQY
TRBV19 ASSITGSRNTEAF
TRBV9 ASSVVGSSYNEQF
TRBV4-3 ASSQETKMGELF
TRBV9 ASSPRDTAFPHYEQY
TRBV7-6 ASSPGLAGGSLYEQY
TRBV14 ASSRRGLDTEAF
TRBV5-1 ASSLAGVRGSRTDTQY
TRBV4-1 ASRLTSGELF
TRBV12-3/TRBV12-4 ASSNSMNTEAF
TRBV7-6 ASSPRLAGGLGDTQY
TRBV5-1 ASSKAGISNQPQH
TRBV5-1 ASSPSGTSGMGELF
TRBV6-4 ASRAGPESTEAF
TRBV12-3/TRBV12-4 ASSRQGSGEQY
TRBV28 ASFSGDAVSYNEQF
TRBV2 ASRRVGGKYVLF
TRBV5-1 ASSSQTSGTQETQY
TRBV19 ASSYRSTGYGYT
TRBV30 AWSHTVSMEAF